This T cell receptor (beta chain) originates from a study of CD8+ T cells in alopecia areata (dated by TCRdb to the late 2010s). Regarding the complete study: The treated patients took part in an open-label pilot trial in which moderate-to-severe alopecia areata was treated with oral tofacitinib at 5 to 10 mg twice daily. Patients stayed on tofacitinib for 6 to 18 months and then had 6 months of follow-up off drug so that delayed response and recurrence could be assessed. To study T cell clonal expansion in alopecia areata, the researchers applied high-throughput TCRbeta sequencing to both the C3H/HeJ mouse model and human patients. Scalp tissue and sorted CD4+ and CD8+ peripheral blood T cells from patchy and totalis/universalis alopecia areata patients and from healthy controls were covered by human TCRbeta sequencing. Biopsies were taken from tofacitinib-treated patients at baseline and again at 4 and 24 weeks into treatment, and several of those patients also had a later scalp biopsy. Scalp clonality was compared across normal scalp (n=4), patchy alopecia areata scalp (n=8), and alopecia totalis/universalis scalp (n=8). RNA came from the PAXgene miRNA kit for fixed scalp, the miRNeasy kit for PBMCs, and the RNeasy kit for mouse skin. immunoSEQ multiplex PCR using 35 Vbeta forward primers and 13 Jbeta reverse primers was used to amplify TCRbeta CDR3 regions. General conclusions and limits of the study: TCR sequences shared between patients were less clear than in mice, possibly partly because of HLA diversity in the patient population. Unlike mouse skin, where gammadelta T cells dominate, normal human skin contains resident alphabeta T cells that get sequenced too, which complicates analysis of the scalp TCR repertoire. Lesional scalp, especially in alopecia totalis/universalis, showed higher clonality and more expanded CD8+ clones than normal scalp, suggesting antigenic drive.

This clone was counted a few times. It lacks a known antigen. No much larger clonotype is one base removed from it; base qualities were not supplied. Receptor libraries were prepared by the immunoSEQ multiplex PCR assay. For TCR sequencing, RNA was extracted from every sample and reverse transcribed into cDNA to serve as template. First-strand cDNA was synthesized using SuperScript III with a 2:1 mix of oligo-dT and random hexamers. A synthetic immune receptor repertoire was used to measure amplification bias, and any remaining bias was corrected computationally. The study's own analysis went as follows. Raw reads were preprocessed to remove errors, and CDR3 was defined by IMGT conventions from the conserved cysteine to phenylalanine. Clonality was calculated as 1 minus Shannon entropy normalized by log2 of the number of productive unique TCRs. CD4 or CD8 identity of scalp clones was inferred by cross-referencing scalp TCRbeta sequences with sorted blood CD4 and CD8 repertoires. TCRdb's version of the immuneACCESS table is confined to in-frame rearrangements and falls short of the full clone set. An unresolved V gene accounts for under half of the shortfall where checked; the remainder is of unknown origin. That table is the source of V, J and clone size, and D and trimming were worked out from the DNA. A total of approximately 65,000 clones appear in this sample, under 55% of them only once. The ten largest clones represent about a sixth of the sample.

Per the germline V gene (reference sequence), GTSNPN is the CDR1 and SVGIG is the CDR2. From cysteine to phenylalanine, the CDR3 is 13 amino acids long. Of all the DNA, just the CDR3 is kept, 39 bases in frame from base 1. The germline V end is reduced by 5 bases and the J end by 1 base; junction bases left unmatched: 2. The sample's time point label, in plain terms: baseline before oral tofacitinib. Lesional scalp punch biopsies and peripheral blood were collected from alopecia areata patients. PBMCs were separated by density centrifugation and stained for CD3, CD4 and CD8, after which CD4+ and CD8+ T cells were sorted on a FACSAria.

Sequenced material: CD8+ T cells sorted from blood, taken at week 0. The clonotype originates from a human donor with alopecia areata. The sequence joins TRBV30 to TRBJ2-1; 7 bases in the junction line up with TRBD2. The CDR3: CAWEAGSYNEQFF. The DNA reads as follows: TGTGCCTGGGAAGCGGGATCCTACAATGAGCAGTTCTTC. Here the CDR3 is joined to the reference TRBV30 and TRBJ2-1 genes, and the full variable domain is: SQTIHQWPATLVQPVGSPLSLECTVEGTSNPNLYWYRQAAGRGLQLLFYSVGIGQISSEVPQNLSASRPQDRQFILSSKKLLLSDSGFYLCAWEAGSYNEQFFGPGTRLTVL.